Listed below are T cell receptor beta chains from one sample, sequenced in a study of long-term antiretroviral therapy in people with HIV. Profiled with immunoSEQ multiplex PCR; TCRdb holds only in-frame clones, not every one. Among approximately 35,000 clones listed, approximately 84% were seen once. This specimen consisted of unsorted PBMCs, obtained 3.1 years after starting antiretroviral therapy. The receptors derive from a woman between 45 and 60 years old with HIV. Each CDR3 is given with its conserved first and last residue. D genes are given only for firm matches. Only part of the rows carry a size: once, few, many, or a class if the clone is expanded.

. TRBJ1-1 . TRBV10-3 CAISEGGRSAPLFF TGTGCCATCAGTGAGGGCGGGAGATCGGCCCCCCTTTTCTTT
. TRBJ2-7 . TRBV7-9 CASSLGGDEQYF TGTGCCAGCAGCTTAGGCGGGGACGAGCAGTACTTC
. TRBJ2-2 TRBD2 TRBV9 CASSGPQTPGGNTGELFF TGTGCCAGCAGCGGACCTCAGACTCCGGGGGGGAACACCGGGGAGCTGTTTTTT
. TRBJ2-2 TRBD2 TRBV9 CASSRRTSGGGELFF TGTGCCAGCAGTCGTAGAACTAGCGGGGGCGGGGAGCTGTTTTTT
once TRBJ2-3 TRBD2 TRBV18 CASSQNSGADTQYF TGTGCCAGCTCACAGAACAGCGGGGCAGATACGCAGTATTTT
. TRBJ1-4 . TRBV29-1 CSVATNEKLFF TGCAGCGTTGCAACTAATGAAAAACTGTTTTTT
. TRBJ1-6 TRBD1 TRBV5-1 CASSRDRGYNSPLHF TGCGCCAGCAGCCGGGACAGGGGGTATAATTCACCCCTCCACTTT
. TRBJ2-6 . TRBV30 CAWEPRRPGANVLTF TGTGCCTGGGAACCCAGGCGGCCTGGGGCCAACGTCCTGACTTTC
. TRBJ1-2 . TRBV6-5 CASSYSKLNYGYTF TGTGCCAGCAGTTACTCGAAGCTAAACTATGGCTACACCTTC
. TRBJ1-6 . TRBV7-3 CASSLMSGGPLHF TGTGCCAGCAGCTTAATGTCCGGGGGACCCCTCCACTTT
. TRBJ2-7 TRBD2 TRBV6-1 CASSDGGAIYEQYF TGTGCCAGCAGTGACGGGGGGGCCATCTACGAGCAGTACTTC
once TRBJ1-5 . TRBV6-5 CASSSGAGQNQPQHF TGTGCCAGCAGCTCAGGGGCAGGGCAAAATCAGCCCCAGCATTTT
. TRBJ1-3 TRBD1 TRBV5-1 CASSLGTGSGNTIYF TGCGCCAGCAGCTTGGGGACAGGCTCTGGAAACACCATATATTTT
. TRBJ1-4 . TRBV5-1 CASSLGSEGEKLFF TGCGCCAGCAGCTTGGGCAGCGAGGGGGAAAAACTGTTTTTT
. TRBJ2-3 . TRBV10-3 CAISDHPSGSSTDTQYF TGTGCCATCAGTGACCACCCGTCAGGTTCCAGCACAGATACGCAGTATTTT
. TRBJ1-5 . TRBV5-6 CASSLGGVDQPQHF TGTGCCAGCAGCTTGGGGGGGGTGGATCAGCCCCAGCATTTT
. TRBJ1-2 . TRBV4-1 CASSQEINYYGYTF TGCGCCAGCAGCCAAGAGATTAACTACTATGGCTACACCTTC
. TRBJ2-5 TRBD1 TRBV30 CAWSSTGTEETQYF TGTGCCTGGAGTTCCACCGGGACAGAAGAGACCCAGTACTTC
. TRBJ2-3 TRBD2 TRBV5-1 CASSPGTSRTDTQYF TGCGCCAGCAGCCCCGGGACTAGCCGCACAGATACGCAGTATTTT
. TRBJ1-1 . TRBV7-3 CASSLGEANTEAFF TGTGCCAGCAGCTTAGGGGAGGCCAACACTGAAGCTTTCTTT
few TRBJ1-6 . TRBV7-2 CASSDRQARWNSPLHF TGTGCCAGCAGCGATAGACAGGCACGGTGGAATTCACCCCTCCACTTT
once TRBJ1-1 TRBD1 TRBV6-6 CASSPDRGLNTEAFF TGTGCCAGCAGCCCGGACAGGGGGCTGAACACTGAAGCTTTCTTT
few TRBJ1-1 . TRBV4-1 CASSLPTGNTEAFF TGCGCCAGCAGCCTCCCGACAGGGAACACTGAAGCTTTCTTT
. TRBJ2-3 . TRBV6-6 CASSYPKWTVTDTQYF TGTGCCAGCAGTTACCCAAAGTGGACAGTTACAGATACGCAGTATTTT
. TRBJ1-1 . TRBV27 CASSLSPWTEAFF TGTGCCAGCAGTTTATCCCCGTGGACTGAAGCTTTCTTT
. TRBJ2-5 . TRBV7-3 CASSLRLEETQYF TGTGCCAGCAGCTTACGGCTAGAAGAGACCCAGTACTTC
. TRBJ1-5 . TRBV7-9 CASSPLRGSNQPQHF TGTGCCAGCAGCCCCCTGAGGGGGAGCAATCAGCCCCAGCATTTT
. TRBJ1-3 . TRBV30 CAWAPGFSGNTIYF TGTGCCTGGGCCCCAGGGTTCTCTGGAAACACCATATATTTT
. TRBJ2-2 TRBD1 TRBV5-1 CASSKRTGEGELFF TGCGCCAGCAGCAAAAGGACAGGGGAAGGGGAGCTGTTTTTT
. TRBJ1-1 . TRBV25-1 CASSEPGRINTEAFF TGTGCCAGCAGTGAACCCGGGCGGATTAACACTGAAGCTTTCTTT
. TRBJ1-2 . TRBV7-8 CASTSTGITSNYGYTF TGTGCCAGCACCTCGACCGGGATAACGTCTAACTATGGCTACACCTTC
few TRBJ2-7 . TRBV11-2 CASSLVKGEQYF TGTGCCAGCAGCTTGGTTAAGGGGGAGCAGTACTTC
. TRBJ1-1 . TRBV10-2 CASRVGNTEAFF TGCGCCAGCAGGGTTGGGAACACTGAAGCTTTCTTT
once TRBJ2-5 TRBD1 TRBV30 CAWRGQASTQYF TGTGCCTGGCGGGGACAGGCCTCGACCCAGTACTTC
. TRBJ2-3 . TRBV5-1 CASNEGGRLAVTSTDTQYF TGCGCCAGCAACGAAGGGGGACGGTTGGCGGTTACTAGCACAGATACGCAGTATTTT
. TRBJ1-1 TRBD1 TRBV25-1 CASSDRGSNTEAFF TGTGCCAGCAGTGACAGGGGGTCGAACACTGAAGCTTTCTTT
once TRBJ1-1 . TRBV29-1 CSGQNVLGTEAFF TGCAGCGGACAGAATGTGTTGGGCACTGAAGCTTTCTTT
. TRBJ2-2 . TRBV19 CASSMFGTSNTGELFF TGTGCCAGTAGTATGTTTGGGACCTCGAACACCGGGGAGCTGTTTTTT
. TRBJ2-5 TRBD2 TRBV27 CASTPLAAYQETQYF TGTGCCAGCACCCCACTAGCGGCATACCAAGAGACCCAGTACTTC
. TRBJ1-6 TRBD1 TRBV9 CASSGTGLVNSPLHF TGTGCCAGCAGCGGGACAGGTCTAGTTAATTCACCCCTCCACTTT
. TRBJ2-1 . TRBV4-2 CASSSDRWNEQFF TGTGCCAGCAGCTCGGACAGATGGAATGAGCAGTTCTTC
. TRBJ2-1 TRBD2 TRBV19 CASSTTSAYNEQFF TGTGCCAGTAGTACGACTAGCGCCTACAATGAGCAGTTCTTC
. TRBJ1-3 . TRBV9 CASSVSSQGGGNTIYF TGTGCCAGCAGCGTATCAAGCCAGGGTGGAGGAAACACCATATATTTT
. TRBJ1-5 TRBD1 TRBV6-1 CASSDHLQGAADSNQPQHF TGTGCCAGCAGTGACCACCTACAGGGGGCTGCCGATAGCAATCAGCCCCAGCATTTT
. TRBJ1-2 TRBD1 TRBV18 CASSPTQGADYGYTF TGTGCCAGCTCACCTACACAGGGGGCAGACTATGGCTACACCTTC
few TRBJ1-5 . TRBV7-9 CASSENNQPQHF TGTGCCAGCAGCGAAAACAATCAGCCCCAGCATTTT
. TRBJ2-5 . TRBV11-2 CASSLGRGSRQGPVQTQYF TGTGCCAGCAGCTTAGGAAGGGGTAGCCGGCAGGGGCCGGTCCAGACCCAGTACTTC
. TRBJ1-2 . TRBV27 CASSLRAAFGGYYGYTF TGTGCCAGCAGTTTACGTGCAGCCTTTGGGGGATACTATGGCTACACCTTC
. TRBJ1-1 . TRBV9 CASSGERTENTEAFF TGTGCCAGCAGCGGGGAAAGGACGGAGAACACTGAAGCTTTCTTT
. TRBJ2-5 . TRBV20-1 CSARIGETQYF TGCAGTGCTAGAATCGGAGAGACCCAGTACTTC
. TRBJ1-2 . TRBV7-8 CASSLREGNYGYTF TGTGCCAGCAGCTTAAGGGAGGGGAACTATGGCTACACCTTC
. TRBJ2-3 TRBD2 TRBV5-1 CASSPSGGGKDTQYF TGCGCCAGCAGTCCTTCTGGGGGGGGGAAAGATACGCAGTATTTT
once TRBJ1-1 . TRBV27 CASSPYPSGTEAFF TGTGCCAGCAGCCCGTATCCCTCGGGAACTGAAGCTTTCTTT
few TRBJ1-6 TRBD1 TRBV7-3 CASSLAGTGGGSPLHF TGTGCCAGCAGCTTGGCCGGGACAGGGGGCGGTTCACCCCTCCACTTT
. TRBJ1-1 . TRBV5-5 CASSLASEAFF TGTGCCAGCAGCTTGGCCAGTGAAGCTTTCTTT